These 5 T cell receptor beta chains were sequenced from one sample in a study of T cell responses to AZD1222 COVID-19 vaccine. Method: immunoSEQ multiplex PCR; TCRdb's copy keeps in-frame clones and lacks some. The sample lists some 120,000 clones; 75% to 90% were seen once. The sequenced sample was peripheral blood, obtained on day 0 of AZD1222 vaccination. These receptors were collected from an adult in good health.

V and J are TRBV2 and TRBJ1-5; TRBD1 might be the D (6 bases). Germline CDR1 reads SNHLY; CDR2 reads FYNNEI. Between the trimmed V and J ends, which lost 2 bases and 5 bases, there was a span of 10 bases. The CDR3 loop spans 14 amino acids. CDR3 in amino acids: CASSERGLDQPQHF. The CDR3 DNA follows: TGTGCCAGCAGTGAAAGGGGGTTGGATCAGCCCCAGCATTTT.

CDR3 region: CASSESPQGTYEQYF. The CDR3, as DNA: TGTGCCAGCAGCGAGAGCCCACAGGGGACCTACGAGCAGTACTTC. The chain carries TRBV9 and TRBJ2-7, with 7 nucleotides matching TRBD1. The CDR3 extends over 15 amino acids. With 3 bases clipped from V and 2 bases from J, the junction kept 8 bases outside the gene matches. CDR1 is SGDLS and CDR2 is YYNGEE in the germline V gene.

The rearrangement joins TRBV3-1 (or the pseudogene TRBV3-2) to TRBJ1-4; 10 nucleotides match TRBD1. V shed 1 base and J 8 bases; nucleotides not matched to a gene: 1. The germline gives CDR1 LGHDT, CDR2 YNNKEL (reference sequence). The CDR3 consists of 14 residues. CDR3 loop: CASSQGQGAEKLFF. DNA for the CDR3: TGTGCCAGCAGCCAAGGACAGGGGGCAGAAAAACTGTTTTTT.

This chain joins TRBV19 and TRBJ1-1; 8 bases are a match to TRBD1. Germline CDR1 and CDR2: LNHDA and SQIVND (reference sequence). The CDR3 has 15 residues. With V trimmed by 0 bases and J by 2 bases, 2 bases remained unmatched. CDR3 protein: CASSIEAGGNTEAFF. The DNA for the CDR3 is TGTGCCAGTAGTATAGAAGCAGGGGGCAACACTGAAGCTTTCTTT.

V gene TRBV12-3 or TRBV12-4 combines with J gene TRBJ1-2, with D possibly TRBD1 on 6 matching bases. The CDR3 is 13 amino acids. Trimming took 8 bases from V and 7 from J, leaving 17 bases between them. The CDR3 loop reads CASGQQGGIGYTF. CDR3 coding DNA: TGTGCCAGCGGACAACAGGGTGGCATTGGCTACACCTTC.